The sequence of this TCR beta chain was determined in a study of cytomegalovirus exposure and HLA in healthy donors. Donors in the study were healthy people who gave bone marrow. PCR employed 60 Vbeta and 13 Jbeta primers. Data came from immunoSEQ multiplex PCR; TCRdb stores just in-frame clones and leaves some out. Of around 250,000 clones in the sample, approximately 81% are singletons; the top ten hold roughly 7.4%. The CDR3 has 15 residues. V was shortened by 3 bases and J by 0 bases, with 9 bases between the two germline ends. Per the germline V gene, CDR1 is KGHSH and CDR2 is LQKENI. General study points: A later analysis reported that several of the most significant clusters appeared to be linked to common viral pathogens, among them Epstein-Barr virus. It has been reported that TCR beta sequences accurately predicted the HLA-A and HLA-B alleles of most subjects. Productive rates of about 90% or about 30% were seen for most TCR beta V segments in an earlier analysis.

About this clone: Its antigen is as yet unknown.

This TCR derives from a woman in her fifties or sixties in good health and CMV-seropositive. The source material was PBMCs. The rearrangement uses TRBV18 and TRBJ1-3; D is perhaps TRBD1 (5 bases). CDR3 DNA sequence: TGTGCCAGCTCACCTTCGACAGACTCTGGAAACACCATATATTTT. Its translation: CASSPSTDSGNTIYF.